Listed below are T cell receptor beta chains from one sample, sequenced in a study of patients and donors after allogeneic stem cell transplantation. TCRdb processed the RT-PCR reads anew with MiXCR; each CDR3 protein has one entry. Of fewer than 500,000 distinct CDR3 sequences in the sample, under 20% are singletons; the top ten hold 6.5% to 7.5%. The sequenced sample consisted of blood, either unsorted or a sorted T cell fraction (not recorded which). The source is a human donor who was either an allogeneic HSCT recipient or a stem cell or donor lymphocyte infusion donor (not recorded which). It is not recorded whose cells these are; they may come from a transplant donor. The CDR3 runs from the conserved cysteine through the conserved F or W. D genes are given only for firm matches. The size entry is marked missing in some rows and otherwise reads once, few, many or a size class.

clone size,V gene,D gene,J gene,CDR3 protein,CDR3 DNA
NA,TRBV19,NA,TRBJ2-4,CASSPGWAKNIQYF,TGTGCCAGTAGTCCAGGGTGGGCCAAAAACATTCAGTACTTC
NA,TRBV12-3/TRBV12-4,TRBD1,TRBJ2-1,CASTNTGVGYNEQFF,TGTGCCAGCACCAACACAGGGGTAGGTTACAATGAGCAGTTCTTC
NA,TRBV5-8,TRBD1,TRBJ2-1,CASSLVSGQGQDQFF,TGTGCCAGCAGCTTGGTTTCGGGACAGGGGCAAGATCAGTTCTTC
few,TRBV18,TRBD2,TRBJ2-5,CASSPPGLAGVKTQYF,TGTGCCAGCTCACCGCCGGGACTAGCGGGAGTGAAGACCCAGTACTTC
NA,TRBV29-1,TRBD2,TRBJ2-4,CSVEPSGNKNIQYF,TGCAGCGTTGAGCCTAGCGGGAATAAAAACATTCAGTACTTC
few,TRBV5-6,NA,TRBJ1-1,CASSFVGIRTEAFF,TGTGCCAGCAGCTTTGTAGGGATCAGGACTGAAGCTTTCTTT
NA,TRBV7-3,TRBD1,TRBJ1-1,CASSPGQGISEAFF,TGTGCCAGCAGCCCGGGACAGGGGATTTCTGAAGCTTTCTTT
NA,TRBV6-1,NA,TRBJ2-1,CASSERRGMGNEQFF,TGTGCCAGCAGTGAAAGGAGGGGGATGGGGAATGAGCAGTTCTTC
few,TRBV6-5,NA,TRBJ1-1,CASSYYSVGGENTEAFF,TGTGCCAGCAGTTACTACAGTGTCGGCGGTGAGAACACTGAAGCTTTCTTT
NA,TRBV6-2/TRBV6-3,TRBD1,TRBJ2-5,CASSKTGARETQYF,TGTGCCAGCAGTAAGACAGGGGCGCGGGAGACCCAGTACTTC
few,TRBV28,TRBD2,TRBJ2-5,CASSLVLGTSEETQYF,TGTGCCAGCAGTTTAGTTCTAGGGACTAGCGAAGAGACCCAGTACTTC
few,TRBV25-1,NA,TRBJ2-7,CASRAVYEQYF,TGTGCCAGCAGAGCGGTTTACGAGCAGTACTTC
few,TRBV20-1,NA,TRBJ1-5,CSAQPNGREPQHF,TGCAGTGCTCAGCCCAATGGGAGAGAGCCCCAGCATTTT
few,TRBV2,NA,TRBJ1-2,CASSEPHFGGYTF,TGTGCCAGCAGTGAACCCCACTTTGGAGGCTACACCTTC
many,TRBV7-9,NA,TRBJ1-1,CASSRRTVNTEAFF,TGTGCCAGCAGCCGTAGGACGGTGAACACTGAAGCTTTCTTT
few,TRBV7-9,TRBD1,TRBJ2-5,CASSLPLTGGVETQYF,TGTGCCAGCAGCTTACCGTTGACAGGGGGCGTAGAGACCCAGTACTTC
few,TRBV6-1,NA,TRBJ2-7,CASRQFKVEPSYEQYF,TGTGCCAGCAGGCAGTTTAAGGTGGAGCCCTCCTACGAGCAGTACTTC
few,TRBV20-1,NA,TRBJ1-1,CSAQGQKVSEAFF,TGCAGTGCTCAAGGACAGAAGGTTTCTGAAGCTTTCTTT
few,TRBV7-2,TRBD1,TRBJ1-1,CASRQTGVTEAFF,TGTGCCAGCAGACAGACAGGGGTCACTGAAGCTTTCTTT
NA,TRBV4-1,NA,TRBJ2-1,CASSLPYNEQFF,TGCGCCAGCAGCCTACCCTACAATGAGCAGTTCTTC
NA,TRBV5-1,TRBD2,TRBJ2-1,CASSAGLTSSYNEQFF,TGCGCCAGCAGCGCGGGACTAACATCCTCCTACAATGAGCAGTTCTTC
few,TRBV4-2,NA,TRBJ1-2,CASSHTSGNYGYTF,TGTGCCAGCAGCCATACTTCAGGCAACTATGGCTACACCTTC
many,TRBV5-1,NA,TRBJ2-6,CASSLTGANVLTF,TGCGCCAGCAGCTTGACCGGGGCCAACGTCCTGACTTTC
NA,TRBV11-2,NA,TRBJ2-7,CASSLVGKGGSYEQYF,TGTGCCAGCAGCTTAGTGGGTAAAGGGGGGTCCTACGAGCAGTACTTC
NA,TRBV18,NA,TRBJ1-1,CASSPGAGVTEAFF,TGTGCCAGCTCACCAGGGGCAGGGGTAACTGAAGCTTTCTTT
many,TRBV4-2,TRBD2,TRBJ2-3,CASSQDLAGLTGDTQYF,TGTGCCAGCAGCCAAGATTTAGCGGGGCTCACGGGAGATACGCAGTATTTT
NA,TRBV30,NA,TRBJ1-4,CASRRIDEKLFF,TGTGCCTCCCGGCGGATAGATGAAAAACTGTTTTTT
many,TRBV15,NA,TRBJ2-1,CATSEGGGPYNEQFF,TGTGCCACCAGCGAGGGGGGCGGGCCCTACAATGAGCAGTTCTTC
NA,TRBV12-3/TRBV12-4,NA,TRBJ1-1,CASSLDYITEAFF,TGTGCCAGCAGTTTGGACTACATTACTGAAGCTTTCTTT
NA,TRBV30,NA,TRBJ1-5,CAWSGGRLNQPQHF,TGTGCCTGGAGTGGAGGACGGCTCAATCAGCCCCAGCATTTT
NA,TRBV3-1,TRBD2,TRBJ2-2,CASSQEWRTSGSGNTGELFF,TGTGCCAGCAGCCAAGAGTGGAGGACTAGCGGGAGTGGGAACACCGGGGAGCTGTTTTTT
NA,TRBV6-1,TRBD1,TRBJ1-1,CASTIRKTGALNTEAFF,TGTGCCAGCACAATAAGAAAGACAGGGGCCCTGAACACTGAAGCTTTCTTT
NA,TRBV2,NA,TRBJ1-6,CASSVQQPNSPLHF,TGTGCCAGCAGTGTCCAACAGCCTAATTCACCCCTCCACTTT
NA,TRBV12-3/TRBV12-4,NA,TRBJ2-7,CASSFSRSPYEQYF,TGTGCCAGCAGTTTTAGCCGGAGCCCCTACGAGCAGTACTTC
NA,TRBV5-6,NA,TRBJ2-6,CASSLSRSDTGANVLTF,TGTGCCAGCAGCTTGAGTCGTTCGGATACTGGGGCCAACGTCCTGACTTTC
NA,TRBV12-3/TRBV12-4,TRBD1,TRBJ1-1,CASSLGSGTGGNTEAFF,TGTGCCAGCAGCCTTGGCTCTGGGACAGGGGGGAACACTGAAGCTTTCTTT
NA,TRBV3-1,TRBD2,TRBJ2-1,CASSGLGRGDNEQFF,TGTGCCAGCAGCGGTTTAGGGAGGGGCGACAATGAGCAGTTCTTC
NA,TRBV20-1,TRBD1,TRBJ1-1,CSARDPTGGAGTEAFF,TGCAGTGCTAGAGATCCCACAGGGGGCGCGGGGACTGAAGCTTTCTTT
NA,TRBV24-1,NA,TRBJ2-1,CATSDASGNEQFF,TGTGCCACCAGTGACGCGAGCGGGAATGAGCAGTTCTTC
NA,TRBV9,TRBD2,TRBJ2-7,CASSVSGITGYEQYF,TGTGCCAGCAGCGTTAGCGGGATCACCGGGTACGAGCAGTACTTC
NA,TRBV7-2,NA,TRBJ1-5,CASSIGTAGGSNQPQHF,TGTGCCAGCAGCATAGGGACCGCTGGAGGAAGCAATCAGCCCCAGCATTTT
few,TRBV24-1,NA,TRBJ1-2,CATSAAGATGYTF,TGTGCCACCAGTGCAGCAGGGGCGACTGGCTACACCTTC
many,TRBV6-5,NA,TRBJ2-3,CASSYSSGLTDTQYF,TGTGCCAGCAGTTACTCTAGCGGCCTCACAGATACGCAGTATTTT